This TCR beta chain stems from a study of response to subunit inactivated influenza vaccine. After removal of 4 bases from V and 2 bases from J, the junction contained 8 bases not matched to a gene. This CDR3 is 16 amino acids long. Germline V gives CDR1 SGHRS, CDR2 YFSETQ. TCRdb re-called the RT-PCR reads through MiXCR, storing one row per CDR3 protein. The data contain hundreds of thousands of distinct CDR3 sequences, around 13% of them seen just once; the ten biggest clones take up about 7.4%. The clonotype was recovered from a man aged 45 to 65 who received an inactivated influenza vaccine. The chain carries TRBV5-1 and TRBJ1-1, with TRBD1 identical over 10 bases. The sample consisted of PBMCs from blood, taken around 14 days before vaccination. The CDR3 DNA reads TGCGCCAGCAGCCTCCGGACAGGGGGGCCAAACACTGAAGCTTTCTTT. This codes for CASSLRTGGPNTEAFF.